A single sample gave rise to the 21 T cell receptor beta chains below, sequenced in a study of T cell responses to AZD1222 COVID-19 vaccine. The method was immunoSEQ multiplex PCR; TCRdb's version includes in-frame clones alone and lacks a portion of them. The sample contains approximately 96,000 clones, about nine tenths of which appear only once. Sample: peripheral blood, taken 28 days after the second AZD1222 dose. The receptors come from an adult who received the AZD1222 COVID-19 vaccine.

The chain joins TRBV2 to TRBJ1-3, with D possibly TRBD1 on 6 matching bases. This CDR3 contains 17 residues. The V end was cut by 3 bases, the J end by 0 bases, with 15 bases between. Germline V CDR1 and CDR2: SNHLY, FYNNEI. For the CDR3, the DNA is TGTGCCAGCAGTGAGCCGACAGGTTACAGCTCTGGAAACACCATATATTTT. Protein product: CASSEPTGYSSGNTIYF.

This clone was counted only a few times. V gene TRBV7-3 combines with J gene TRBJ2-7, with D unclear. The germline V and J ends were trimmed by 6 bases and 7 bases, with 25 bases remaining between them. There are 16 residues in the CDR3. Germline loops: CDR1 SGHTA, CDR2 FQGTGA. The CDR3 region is CASSIHPTPRLGEQYF. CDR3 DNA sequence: TGTGCCAGCAGTATTCATCCAACCCCCAGGCTCGGGGAGCAGTACTTC.

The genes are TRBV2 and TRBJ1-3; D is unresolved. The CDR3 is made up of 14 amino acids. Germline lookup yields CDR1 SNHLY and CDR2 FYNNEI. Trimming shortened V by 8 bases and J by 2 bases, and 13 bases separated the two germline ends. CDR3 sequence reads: CASQVRATGNTIYF. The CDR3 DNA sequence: TGTGCCAGCCAGGTCCGGGCAACTGGAAACACCATATATTTT.

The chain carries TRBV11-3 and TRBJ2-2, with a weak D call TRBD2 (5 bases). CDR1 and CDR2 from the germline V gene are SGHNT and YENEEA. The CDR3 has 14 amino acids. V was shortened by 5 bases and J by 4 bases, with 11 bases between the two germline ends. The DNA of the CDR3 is TGTGCCAGCAGCCCCCGGGGAGCCACCGGGGAGCTGTTTTTT. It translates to CASSPRGATGELFF.

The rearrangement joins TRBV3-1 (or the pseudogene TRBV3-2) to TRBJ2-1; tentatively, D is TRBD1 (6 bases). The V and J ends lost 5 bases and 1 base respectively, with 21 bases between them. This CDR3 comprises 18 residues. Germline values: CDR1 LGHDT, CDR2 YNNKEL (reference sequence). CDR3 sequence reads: CASSGELGQGTSYNEQFF. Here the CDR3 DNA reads TGTGCCAGCAGCGGAGAATTGGGGCAGGGGACATCCTACAATGAGCAGTTCTTC.

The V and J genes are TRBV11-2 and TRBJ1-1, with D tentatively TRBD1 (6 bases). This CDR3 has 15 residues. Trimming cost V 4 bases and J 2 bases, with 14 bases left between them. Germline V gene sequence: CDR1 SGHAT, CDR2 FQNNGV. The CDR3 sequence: CASSSEQGRNTEAFF. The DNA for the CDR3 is TGTGCCAGCAGCTCCGAACAGGGTAGAAACACTGAAGCTTTCTTT.

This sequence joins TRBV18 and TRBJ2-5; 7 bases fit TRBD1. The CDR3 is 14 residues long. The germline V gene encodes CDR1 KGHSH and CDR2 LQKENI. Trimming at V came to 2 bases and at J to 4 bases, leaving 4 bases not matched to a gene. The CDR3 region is CASSPRGLGETQYF. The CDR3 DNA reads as TGTGCCAGCTCACCAAGGGGGCTGGGAGAGACCCAGTACTTC. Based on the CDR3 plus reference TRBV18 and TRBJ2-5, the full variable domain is NAGVMQNPRHLVRRRGQEARLRCSPMKGHSHVYWYRQLPEEGLKFMVYLQKENIIDESGMPKERFSAEFPKEGPSILRIQQVVRGDSAAYFCASSPRGLGETQYFGPGTRLLVL.

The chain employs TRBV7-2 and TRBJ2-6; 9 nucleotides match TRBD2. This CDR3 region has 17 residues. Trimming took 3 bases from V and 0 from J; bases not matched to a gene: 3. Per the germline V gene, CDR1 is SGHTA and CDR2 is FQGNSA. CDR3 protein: CASSFLAGASGANVLTF. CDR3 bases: TGTGCCAGCAGCTTCTTAGCGGGGGCCTCTGGGGCCAACGTCCTGACTTTC.

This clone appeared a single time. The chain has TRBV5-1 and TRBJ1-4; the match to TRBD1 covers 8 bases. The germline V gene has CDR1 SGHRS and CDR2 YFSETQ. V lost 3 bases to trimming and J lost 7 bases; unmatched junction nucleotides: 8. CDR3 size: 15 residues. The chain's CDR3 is CASSSLQGAAEKLFF. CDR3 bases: TGCGCCAGCAGCTCTCTCCAGGGGGCAGCTGAAAAACTGTTTTTT.

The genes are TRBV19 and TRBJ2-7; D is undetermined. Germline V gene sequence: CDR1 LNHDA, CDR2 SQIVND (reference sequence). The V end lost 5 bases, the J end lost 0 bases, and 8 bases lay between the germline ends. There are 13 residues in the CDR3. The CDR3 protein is CASSSTHSYEQYF. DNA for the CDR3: TGTGCCAGTAGTTCGACTCACTCCTACGAGCAGTACTTC.

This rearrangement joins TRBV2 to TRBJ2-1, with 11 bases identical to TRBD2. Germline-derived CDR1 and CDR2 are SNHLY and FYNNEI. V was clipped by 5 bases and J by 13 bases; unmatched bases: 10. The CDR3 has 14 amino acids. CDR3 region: CASSPFSSGGRQFF. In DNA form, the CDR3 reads TGTGCCAGCAGTCCTTTTTCTAGCGGGGGGCGACAGTTCTTC.

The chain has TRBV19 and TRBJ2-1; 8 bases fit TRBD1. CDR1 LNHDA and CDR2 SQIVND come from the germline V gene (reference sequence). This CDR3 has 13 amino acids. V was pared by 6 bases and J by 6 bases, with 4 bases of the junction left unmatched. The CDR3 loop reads CASRWTGSNEQFF. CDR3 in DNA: TGTGCCAGTAGGTGGACAGGGAGCAATGAGCAGTTCTTC.

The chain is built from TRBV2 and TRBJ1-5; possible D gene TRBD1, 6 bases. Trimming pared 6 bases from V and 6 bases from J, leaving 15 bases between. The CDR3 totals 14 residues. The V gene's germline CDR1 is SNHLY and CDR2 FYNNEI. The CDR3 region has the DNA TGTGCCAGCAGGGGCGGGGGGGGCATTCAGCCCCAGCATTTT. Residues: CASRGGGGIQPQHF.

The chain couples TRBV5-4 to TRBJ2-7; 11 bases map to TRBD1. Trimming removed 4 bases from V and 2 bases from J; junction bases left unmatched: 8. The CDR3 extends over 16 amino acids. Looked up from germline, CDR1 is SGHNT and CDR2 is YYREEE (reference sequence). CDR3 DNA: TGTGCCAGCAGCGTAGGAGGGACAGGGGGGGCCTACGAGCAGTACTTC. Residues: CASSVGGTGGAYEQYF.

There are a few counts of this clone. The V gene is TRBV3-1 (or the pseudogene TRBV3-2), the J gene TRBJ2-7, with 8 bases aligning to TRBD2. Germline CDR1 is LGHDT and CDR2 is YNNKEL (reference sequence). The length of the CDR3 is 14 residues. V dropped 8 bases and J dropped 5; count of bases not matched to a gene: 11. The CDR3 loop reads CASRASGWVHEQYF. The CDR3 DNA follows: TGTGCCAGCCGGGCTAGCGGGTGGGTCCACGAGCAGTACTTC.

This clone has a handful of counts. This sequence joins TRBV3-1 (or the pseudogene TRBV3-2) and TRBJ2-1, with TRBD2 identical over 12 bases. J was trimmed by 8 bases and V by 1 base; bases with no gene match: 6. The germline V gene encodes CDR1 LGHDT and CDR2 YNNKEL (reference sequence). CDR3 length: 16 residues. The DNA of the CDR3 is TGTGCCAGCAGCCAAGGACTAGCGGGAGTGCTAGATGAGCAGTTCTTC. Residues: CASSQGLAGVLDEQFF.

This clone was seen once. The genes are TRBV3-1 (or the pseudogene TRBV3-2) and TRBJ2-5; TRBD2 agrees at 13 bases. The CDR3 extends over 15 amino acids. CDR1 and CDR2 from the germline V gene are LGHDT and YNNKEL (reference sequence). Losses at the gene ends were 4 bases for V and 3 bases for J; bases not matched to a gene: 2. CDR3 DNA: TGTGCCAGCAGCCTTGGGACTAGCGGGGAAGAGACCCAGTACTTC. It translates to CASSLGTSGEETQYF.

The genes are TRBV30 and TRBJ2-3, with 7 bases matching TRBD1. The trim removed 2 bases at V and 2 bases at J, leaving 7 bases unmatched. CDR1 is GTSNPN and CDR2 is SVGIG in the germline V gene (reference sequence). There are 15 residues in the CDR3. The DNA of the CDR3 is TGTGCCTGGAGTAGGGACAGAGTTCTCACAGATACGCAGTATTTT. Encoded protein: CAWSRDRVLTDTQYF.

CDR3 DNA sequence: TGTGCCAGCAGCAGGGACAGTGGGAATCAGCCCCAGCATTTT. Its translation is CASSRDSGNQPQHF. V is TRBV7-2 and J is TRBJ1-5; TRBD1 agrees at 7 bases. Germline V gene data show CDR1 as SGHTA and CDR2 as FQGNSA. The J segment lost 4 bases and the V segment lost 5 bases, leaving 5 bases of the junction unmatched. The CDR3 is 14 amino acids.

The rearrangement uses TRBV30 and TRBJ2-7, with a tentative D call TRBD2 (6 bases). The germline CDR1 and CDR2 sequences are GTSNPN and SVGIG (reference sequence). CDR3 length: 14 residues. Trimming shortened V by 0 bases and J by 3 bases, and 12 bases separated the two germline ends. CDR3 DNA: TGTGCCTGGAGTGTAACTGGGCGGGGCTACGAGCAGTACTTC. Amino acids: CAWSVTGRGYEQYF.

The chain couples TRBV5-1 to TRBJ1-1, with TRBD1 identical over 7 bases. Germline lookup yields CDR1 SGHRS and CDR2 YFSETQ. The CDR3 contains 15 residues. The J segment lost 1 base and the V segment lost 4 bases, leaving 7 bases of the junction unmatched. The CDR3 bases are TGCGCCAGCAGCCCAGGACAGGCGGAGAACACTGAAGCTTTCTTT. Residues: CASSPGQAENTEAFF.